This T cell receptor (beta chain) was retrieved from a study of blood T cell repertoires in COVID-19. Study-level background: Spain, Italy and the United States supplied samples that represented acute and convalescent COVID-19.

Clones were read by immunoSEQ multiplex PCR, and TCRdb kept only the in-frame ones, dropping some. The data contain 300,000 or so clones, roughly 86% of them singletons. The V gene lost 2 bases and the J gene lost 5 bases, with 12 bases spanning the gap. The germline V gene has CDR1 KGHSH and CDR2 LQKENI. The CDR3 sequence is 14 residues long. The sample taken for sequencing was peripheral blood. This clonotype was obtained from a woman in her 50s who had recovered from COVID-19. The rearrangement joins TRBV18 to TRBJ1-1, with a tentative D call TRBD1 (6 bases). As DNA, the CDR3 is TGTGCCAGCTCACCAGTGACAGGCGTTACTGAAGCTTTCTTT. Protein product: CASSPVTGVTEAFF.